The clone carrying this TCR beta chain was recorded at least ten times. Its matching antigen is unknown. V lost 2 bases to trimming and J lost 4 bases; unmatched junction nucleotides: 9. Germline V lookup: CDR1 LGHNT, CDR2 FRNRAP. The CDR3 has 16 residues. TCRdb reprocessed the 5' RACE reads with MiXCR, giving one entry per CDR3 protein. Of 45,000 to 70,000 distinct CDR3 sequences listed, around a tenth were seen once; the top ten hold about 10%. The entry originates in a study of early T cells in non-severe SARS-CoV-2 infection. Background on the study: Sequencing used unsorted whole-blood bulk RNA, so chains lack pairing.

Notes on the study in general: The study's VDJdb matching favored anti-spike CD8 responses and missed private and CD4 specificities.

The J gene is TRBJ1-1, the V gene TRBV12-5; TRBD1 matches at 8 bases. Sequencing was performed on whole blood. The receptor comes from an adult who was a healthcare worker with PCR-confirmed SARS-CoV-2 infection or an uninfected control (not recorded which). The CDR3 is CASGLILAGGFTEAFF. The CDR3 DNA follows: TGTGCTAGTGGTTTGATCTTGGCAGGGGGCTTCACTGAAGCTTTCTTT.